This note documents a single T cell receptor beta chain sequence. The source of the sample is a study of shared clonotypes between healthy human individuals. Germline CDR1 and CDR2: SGHRS and YFSETQ. This CDR3 is 16 amino acids long. V was clipped by 4 bases and J by 8 bases; unmatched bases: 8. The data were produced by immunoSEQ multiplex PCR, yet TCRdb's version contains in-frame clones alone and is incomplete. The sample lists 2 million to 2.5 million clones; around 93% were seen once. This TCR was sampled from a young man in good health. Some clones in this sample may be carry-over from other donors' samples. This chain joins TRBV5-1 and TRBJ2-1; 14 bases align to TRBD2. The sample consisted of naive CD4+ T cells from PBMCs. As to subset: CD45RA+ positively selected. The CDR3: CASSAGLAGALDEQFF. The DNA of the CDR3 is TGCGCCAGCAGCGCGGGACTAGCGGGAGCCCTGGATGAGCAGTTCTTC.